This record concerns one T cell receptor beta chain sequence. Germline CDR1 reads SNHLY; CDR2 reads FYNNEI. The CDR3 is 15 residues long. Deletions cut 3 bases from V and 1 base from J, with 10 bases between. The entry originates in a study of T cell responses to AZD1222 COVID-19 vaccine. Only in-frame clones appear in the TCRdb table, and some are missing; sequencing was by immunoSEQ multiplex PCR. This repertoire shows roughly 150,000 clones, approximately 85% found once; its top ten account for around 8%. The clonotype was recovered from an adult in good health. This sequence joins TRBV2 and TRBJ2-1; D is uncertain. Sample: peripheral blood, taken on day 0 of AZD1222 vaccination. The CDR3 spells CASSDGPPSYNEQFF. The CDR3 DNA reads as TGTGCCAGCAGTGATGGACCCCCTTCCTACAATGAGCAGTTCTTC. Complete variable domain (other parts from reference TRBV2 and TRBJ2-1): EPEVTQTPSHQVTQMGQEVILRCVPISNHLYFYWYRQILGQKVEFLVSFYNNEISEKSEIFDDQFSVERPDGSNFTLKIRSTKLEDSAMYFCASSDGPPSYNEQFFGPGTRLTVL.